The rows below give T cell receptor beta chains drawn from one sample of a study of T cells in Graves' hyperthyroidism and ophthalmopathy. TCRdb reprocessed the multiplex PCR reads with MiXCR, giving one entry per CDR3 protein. The data contain 250,000 to 300,000 distinct CDR3 sequences, about 15% of them seen just once; the ten biggest clones take up more than 30%. The sequenced material came from blood. Every receptor here comes from a woman between 45 and 60 years old with Graves' hyperthyroidism that later progressed to Graves' ophthalmopathy. Each CDR3 is given with its conserved first and last residue. Fields, in order: V gene, D gene, clone size, J gene, CDR3 DNA, CDR3 protein. D genes are given only for firm matches. Size is stated for part of the rows, as once, few or many counts, or as a class when the clone is expanded.

TRBV5-4,NA,NA,TRBJ2-7,TGTGCCAGCAGCTTGGTGGGTAGCGGTAGCTCCTACGAGCAGTACTTC,CASSLVGSGSSYEQYF
TRBV18,NA,many,TRBJ1-4,TGTGCCAGCTCGTCAAGGGACGGCTTAAGGAGGGCAACTAATGAAAAACTGTTTTTT,CASSSRDGLRRATNEKLFF
TRBV28,TRBD2,many,TRBJ2-1,TGTGCCAGTGGGACTAGTAGATATGAGCAGTTCTTC,CASGTSRYEQFF
TRBV9,NA,NA,TRBJ2-5,TGTGCCAGCAGCGTAGGGAGGCGGACCCAAGAGACCCAGTACTTC,CASSVGRRTQETQYF
TRBV20-1,NA,NA,TRBJ2-7,TGCAGTGCTAGAGATATGAGAGGGAGGCCCTACGAGCAGTACTTC,CSARDMRGRPYEQYF
TRBV5-4,NA,many,TRBJ2-1,TGTGCCAGCAGCTCCCCCATCGGGAGCGATGAGCAGTTCTTC,CASSSPIGSDEQFF
TRBV15,TRBD1,NA,TRBJ1-5,TGTGCCACCAGAAGACAGGGGAGCAATCAGCCCCAGCATTTT,CATRRQGSNQPQHF
TRBV3-1,TRBD2,many,TRBJ2-1,TGTGCCAGCAGCCCCAGACTAGCGGGACTCAATGAGCAGTTCTTC,CASSPRLAGLNEQFF
TRBV5-1,NA,many,TRBJ1-2,TGCGCCAGCACCATGGTAGGGGCCGAGGACTATGGCTACACCTTC,CASTMVGAEDYGYTF
TRBV29-1,TRBD1,many,TRBJ2-5,TGCAGCTCTACGGGGACAGGGGCAGAGACCCAGTACTTC,CSSTGTGAETQYF
TRBV6-1,TRBD1,few,TRBJ1-1,TGTGCCAGCAGCATGGACAGGGGCGCTGAAGCTTTCTTT,CASSMDRGAEAFF